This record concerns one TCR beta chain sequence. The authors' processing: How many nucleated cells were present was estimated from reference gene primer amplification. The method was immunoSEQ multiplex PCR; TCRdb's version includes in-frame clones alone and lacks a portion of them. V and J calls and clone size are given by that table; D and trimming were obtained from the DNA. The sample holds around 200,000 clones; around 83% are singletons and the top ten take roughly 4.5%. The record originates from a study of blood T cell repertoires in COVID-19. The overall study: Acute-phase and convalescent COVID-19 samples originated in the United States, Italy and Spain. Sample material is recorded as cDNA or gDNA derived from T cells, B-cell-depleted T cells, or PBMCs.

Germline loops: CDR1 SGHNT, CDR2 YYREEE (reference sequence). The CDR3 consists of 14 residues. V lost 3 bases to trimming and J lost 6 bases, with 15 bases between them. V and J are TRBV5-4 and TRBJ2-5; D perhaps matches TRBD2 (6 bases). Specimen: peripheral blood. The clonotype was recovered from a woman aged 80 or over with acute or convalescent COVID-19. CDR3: CASSSPDGGKTQYF. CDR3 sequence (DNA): TGTGCCAGCAGCTCCCCGGATGGGGGGAAGACCCAGTACTTC. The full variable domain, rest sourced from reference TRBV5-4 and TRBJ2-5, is ETGVTQSPTHLIKTRGQQVTLRCSSQSGHNTVSWYQQALGQGPQFIFQYYREEENGRGNFPPRFSGLQFPNYSSELNVNALELDDSALYLCASSSPDGGKTQYFGPGTRLLVL.